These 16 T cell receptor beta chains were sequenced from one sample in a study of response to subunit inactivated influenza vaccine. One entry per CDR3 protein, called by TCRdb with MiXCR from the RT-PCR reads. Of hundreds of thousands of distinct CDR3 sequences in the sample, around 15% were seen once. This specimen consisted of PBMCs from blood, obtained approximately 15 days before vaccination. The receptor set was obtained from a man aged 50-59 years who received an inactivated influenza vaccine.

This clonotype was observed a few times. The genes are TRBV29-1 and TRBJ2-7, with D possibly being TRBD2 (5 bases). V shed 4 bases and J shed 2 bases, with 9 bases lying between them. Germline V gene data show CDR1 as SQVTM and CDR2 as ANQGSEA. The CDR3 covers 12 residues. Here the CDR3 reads CSVAGSTYEQYF. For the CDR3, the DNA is TGCAGCGTTGCTGGGAGCACCTACGAGCAGTACTTC.

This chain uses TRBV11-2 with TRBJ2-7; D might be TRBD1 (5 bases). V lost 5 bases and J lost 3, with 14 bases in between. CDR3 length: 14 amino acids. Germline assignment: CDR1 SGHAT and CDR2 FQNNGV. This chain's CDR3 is CASSRSGMVYEQYF. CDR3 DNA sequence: TGTGCCAGCAGCCGGTCAGGGATGGTCTACGAGCAGTACTTC.

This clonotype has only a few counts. Here the CDR3 reads CASSARTSGSNEQFF. DNA of the CDR3: TGTGCCAGCAGCGCGCGGACTAGCGGGAGTAATGAGCAGTTCTTC. V usage is TRBV7-9 and J usage is TRBJ2-1; 13 positions agree with TRBD2. The CDR3 has 15 residues. Germline V gene lookup returns CDR1 SEHNR and CDR2 FQNEAQ (reference sequence). Trimming took 5 bases from V and 7 from J; bases not matched to a gene: 5.

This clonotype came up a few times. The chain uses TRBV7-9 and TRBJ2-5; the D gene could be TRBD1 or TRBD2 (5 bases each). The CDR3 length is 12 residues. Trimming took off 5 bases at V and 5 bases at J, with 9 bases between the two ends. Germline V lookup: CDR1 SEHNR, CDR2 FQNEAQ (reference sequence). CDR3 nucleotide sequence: TGTGCCAGCAGCGCCGAGGGGGAGACCCAGTACTTC. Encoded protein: CASSAEGETQYF.

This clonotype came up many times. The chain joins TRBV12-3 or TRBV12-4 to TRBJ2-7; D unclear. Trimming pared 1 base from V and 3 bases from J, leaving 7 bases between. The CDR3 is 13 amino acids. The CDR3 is CASSLDAVYEQYF. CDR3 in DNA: TGTGCCAGCAGTTTAGACGCAGTCTACGAGCAGTACTTC.

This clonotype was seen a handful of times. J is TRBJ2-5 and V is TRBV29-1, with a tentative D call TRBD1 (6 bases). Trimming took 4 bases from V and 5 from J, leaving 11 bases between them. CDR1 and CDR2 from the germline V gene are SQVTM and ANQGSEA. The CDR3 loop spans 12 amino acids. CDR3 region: CSVGGLMETQYF. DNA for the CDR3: TGCAGCGTTGGGGGGCTAATGGAGACCCAGTACTTC.

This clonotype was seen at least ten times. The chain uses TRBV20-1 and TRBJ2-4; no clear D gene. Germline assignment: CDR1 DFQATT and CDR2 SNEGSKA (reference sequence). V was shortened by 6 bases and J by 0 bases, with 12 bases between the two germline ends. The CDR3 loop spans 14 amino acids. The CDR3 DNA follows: TGCAGTGCGGAACCGCAGGTAGCCAAAAACATTCAGTACTTC. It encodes CSAEPQVAKNIQYF.

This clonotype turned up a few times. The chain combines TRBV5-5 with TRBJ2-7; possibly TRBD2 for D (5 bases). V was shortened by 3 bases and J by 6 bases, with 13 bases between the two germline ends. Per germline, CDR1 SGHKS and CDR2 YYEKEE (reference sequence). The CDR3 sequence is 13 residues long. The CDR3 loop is CASSWERLGEQYF. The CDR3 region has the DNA TGTGCCAGCAGCTGGGAGAGGTTGGGCGAGCAGTACTTC.

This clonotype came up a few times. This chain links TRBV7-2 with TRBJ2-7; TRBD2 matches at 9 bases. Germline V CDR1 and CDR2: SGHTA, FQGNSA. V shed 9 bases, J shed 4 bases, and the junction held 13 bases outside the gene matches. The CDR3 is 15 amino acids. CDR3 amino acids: CASLPKAGGWYEQYF. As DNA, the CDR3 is TGTGCCAGTCTCCCTAAAGCGGGGGGTTGGTACGAGCAGTACTTC.

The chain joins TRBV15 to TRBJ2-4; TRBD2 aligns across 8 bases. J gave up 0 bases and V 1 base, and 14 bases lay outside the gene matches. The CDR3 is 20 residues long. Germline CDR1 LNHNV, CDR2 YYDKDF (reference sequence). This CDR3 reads CATSRVLGAGAEIAKNIQYF. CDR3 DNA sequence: TGTGCCACCAGCAGAGTGTTAGGAGCGGGGGCCGAAATAGCCAAAAACATTCAGTACTTC.

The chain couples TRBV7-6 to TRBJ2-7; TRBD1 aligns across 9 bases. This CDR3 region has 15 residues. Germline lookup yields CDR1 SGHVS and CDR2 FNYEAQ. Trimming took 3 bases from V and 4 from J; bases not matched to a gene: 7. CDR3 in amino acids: CASSFQQGATYEQYF. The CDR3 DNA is TGTGCCAGCAGCTTTCAACAGGGGGCGACTTACGAGCAGTACTTC.

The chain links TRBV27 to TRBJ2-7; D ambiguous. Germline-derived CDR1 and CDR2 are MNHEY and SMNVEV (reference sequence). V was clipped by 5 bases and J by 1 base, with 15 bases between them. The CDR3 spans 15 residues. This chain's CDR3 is CASSTTGSYSYEQYF. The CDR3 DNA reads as TGTGCCAGCAGTACGACCGGGTCTTATTCCTACGAGCAGTACTTC.

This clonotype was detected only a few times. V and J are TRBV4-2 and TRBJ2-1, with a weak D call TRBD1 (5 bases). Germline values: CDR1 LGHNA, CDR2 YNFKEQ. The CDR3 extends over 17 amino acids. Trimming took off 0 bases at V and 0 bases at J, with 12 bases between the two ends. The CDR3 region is CASSQDLDSSSYNEQFF. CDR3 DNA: TGTGCCAGCAGCCAAGATCTCGACAGTAGCTCCTACAATGAGCAGTTCTTC.

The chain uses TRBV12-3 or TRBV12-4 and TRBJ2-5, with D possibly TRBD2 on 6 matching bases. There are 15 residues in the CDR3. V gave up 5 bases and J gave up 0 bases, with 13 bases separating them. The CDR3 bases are TGTGCCAGCAGTAGACTAGAGGGGTACCAAGAGACCCAGTACTTC. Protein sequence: CASSRLEGYQETQYF.

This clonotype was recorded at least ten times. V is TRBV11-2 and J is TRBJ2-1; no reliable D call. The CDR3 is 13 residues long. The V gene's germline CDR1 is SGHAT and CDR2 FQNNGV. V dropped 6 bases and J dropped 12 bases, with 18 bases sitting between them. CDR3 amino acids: CASSLMRHVGQFF. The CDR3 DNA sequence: TGTGCCAGCAGTTTAATGAGGCATGTAGGGCAGTTCTTC.

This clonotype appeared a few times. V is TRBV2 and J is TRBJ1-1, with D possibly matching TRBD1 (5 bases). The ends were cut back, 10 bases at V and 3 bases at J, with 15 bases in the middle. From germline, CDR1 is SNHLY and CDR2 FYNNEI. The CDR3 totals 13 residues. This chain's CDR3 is CAKQRRGHTEAFF. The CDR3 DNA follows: TGTGCCAAACAGCGTCGGGGACACACTGAAGCTTTCTTT.